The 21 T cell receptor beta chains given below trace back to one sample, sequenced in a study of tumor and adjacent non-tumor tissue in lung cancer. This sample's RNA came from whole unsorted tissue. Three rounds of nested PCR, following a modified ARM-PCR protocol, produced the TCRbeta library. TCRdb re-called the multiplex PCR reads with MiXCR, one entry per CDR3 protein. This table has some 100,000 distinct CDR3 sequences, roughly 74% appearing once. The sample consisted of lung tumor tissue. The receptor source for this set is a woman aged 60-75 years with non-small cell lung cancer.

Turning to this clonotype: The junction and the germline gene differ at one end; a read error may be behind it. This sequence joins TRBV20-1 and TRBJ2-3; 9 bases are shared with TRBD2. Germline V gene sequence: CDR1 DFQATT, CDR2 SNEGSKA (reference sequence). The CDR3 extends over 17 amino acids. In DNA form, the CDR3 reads TGCAGTACTAGAAATCAGTTAGCGGGGGCTTCCACAGATACGCAGTATTTT. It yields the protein CSTRNQLAGASTDTQYF.

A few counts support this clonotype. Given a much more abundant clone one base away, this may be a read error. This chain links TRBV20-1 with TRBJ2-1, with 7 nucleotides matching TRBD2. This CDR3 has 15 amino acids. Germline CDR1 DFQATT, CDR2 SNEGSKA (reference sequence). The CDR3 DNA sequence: TGCATTGCTAGAGATGCGCGCGGGGGTGACAATGAGCAGTTCTTC. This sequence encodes CIARDARGGDNEQFF.

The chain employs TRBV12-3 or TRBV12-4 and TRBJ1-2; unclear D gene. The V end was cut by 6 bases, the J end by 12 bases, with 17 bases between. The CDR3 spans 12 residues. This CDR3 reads CASSNRVGGNTF. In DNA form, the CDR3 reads TGTGCCAGCAGCAACCGGGTGGGTGGTAACACCTTC.

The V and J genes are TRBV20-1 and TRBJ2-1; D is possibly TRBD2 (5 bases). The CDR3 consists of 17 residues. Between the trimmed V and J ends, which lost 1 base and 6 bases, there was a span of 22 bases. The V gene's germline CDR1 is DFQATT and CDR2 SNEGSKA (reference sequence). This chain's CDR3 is CSARAVERAKPSNEQFF. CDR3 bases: TGCAGTGCTAGAGCCGTCGAGAGGGCAAAACCTTCCAATGAGCAGTTCTTC.

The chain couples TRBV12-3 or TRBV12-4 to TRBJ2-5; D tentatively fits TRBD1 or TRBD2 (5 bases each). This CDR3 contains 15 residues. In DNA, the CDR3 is TGTACCAACAGATTAGCGCAGGGAAACAAAGAGACCCAGTACTTC. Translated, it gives CTNRLAQGNKETQYF.

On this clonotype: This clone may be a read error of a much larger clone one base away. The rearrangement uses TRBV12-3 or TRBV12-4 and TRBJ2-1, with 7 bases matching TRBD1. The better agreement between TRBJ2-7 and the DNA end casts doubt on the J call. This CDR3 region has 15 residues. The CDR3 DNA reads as TGTGCCAGCAGTTTAACAGGGGCTAGGGTCCATGAGCAGTACTTC. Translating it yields CASSLTGARVHEQYF.

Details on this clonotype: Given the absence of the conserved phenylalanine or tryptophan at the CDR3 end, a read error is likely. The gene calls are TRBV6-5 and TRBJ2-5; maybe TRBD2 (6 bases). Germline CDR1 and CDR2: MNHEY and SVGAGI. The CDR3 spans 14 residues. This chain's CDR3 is CTSSAQGEEETQYS. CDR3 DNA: TGTACTAGCAGTGCCCAGGGAGAGGAAGAGACCCAGTACTCC.

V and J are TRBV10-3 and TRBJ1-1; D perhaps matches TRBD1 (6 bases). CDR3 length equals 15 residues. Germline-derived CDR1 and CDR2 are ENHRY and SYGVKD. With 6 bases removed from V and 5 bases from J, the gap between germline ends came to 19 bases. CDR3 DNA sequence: TGTGCCATCAGCGGGGCAGGGGATAGTACAACTGAAGCTTTCTTT. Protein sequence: CAISGAGDSTTEAFF.

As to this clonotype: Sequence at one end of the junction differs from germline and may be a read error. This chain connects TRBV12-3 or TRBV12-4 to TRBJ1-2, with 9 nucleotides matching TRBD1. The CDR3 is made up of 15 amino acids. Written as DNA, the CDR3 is TGTGCCAGCAGCAGTCCCGGGACAGGGCCCTATGGCTACAGCTTC. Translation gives CASSSPGTGPYGYSF.

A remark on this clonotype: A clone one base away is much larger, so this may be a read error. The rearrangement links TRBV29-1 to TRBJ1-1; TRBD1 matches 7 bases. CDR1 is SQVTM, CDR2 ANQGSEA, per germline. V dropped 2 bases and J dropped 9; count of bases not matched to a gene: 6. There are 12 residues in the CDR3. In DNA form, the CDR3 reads TGCAGCGTTGAACAGGGGGTCGCTAAAGCTTTCTTT. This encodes CSVEQGVAKAFF.

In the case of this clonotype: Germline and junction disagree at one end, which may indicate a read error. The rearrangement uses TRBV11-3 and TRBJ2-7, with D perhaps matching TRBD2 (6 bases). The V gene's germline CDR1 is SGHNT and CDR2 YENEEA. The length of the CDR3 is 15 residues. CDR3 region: CAGSLRTGSSYEQYF. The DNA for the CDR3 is TGTGCCGGCAGCTTAAGGACCGGGAGCTCATACGAGCAGTACTTC.

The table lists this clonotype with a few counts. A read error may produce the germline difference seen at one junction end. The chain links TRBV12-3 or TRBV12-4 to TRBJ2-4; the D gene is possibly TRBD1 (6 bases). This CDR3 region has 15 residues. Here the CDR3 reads CASSRDRNDRDIQYF. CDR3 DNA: TGTGCCAGCAGCCGCGACAGGAACGACAGAGACATTCAGTATTTC.

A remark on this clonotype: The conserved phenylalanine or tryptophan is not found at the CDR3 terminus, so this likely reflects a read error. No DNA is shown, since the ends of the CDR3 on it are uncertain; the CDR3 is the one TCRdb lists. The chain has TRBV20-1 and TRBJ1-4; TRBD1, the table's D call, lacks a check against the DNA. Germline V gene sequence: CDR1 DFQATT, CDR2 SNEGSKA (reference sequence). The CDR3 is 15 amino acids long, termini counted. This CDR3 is CNARPTGVTNEKMFS.

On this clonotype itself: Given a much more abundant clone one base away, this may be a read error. CDR3 amino acids: CASSPQAGTSGNTIYF. CDR3 in DNA: TGTGCCAGCTCGCCCCAAGCCGGCACCTCTGGAAACACCATATATTTT. The chain employs TRBV6-1 and TRBJ1-3; D not resolved. The CDR3 is 16 residues long. Germline V gives CDR1 MNHNS, CDR2 SASEGT. Trimming removed 8 bases from V and 0 bases from J, with 17 bases in between.

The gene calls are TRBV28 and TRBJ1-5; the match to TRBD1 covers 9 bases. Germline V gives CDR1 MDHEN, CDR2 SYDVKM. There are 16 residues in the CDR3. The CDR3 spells CTSSLVQGANNQPQHF. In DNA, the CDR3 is TGTACTAGCAGTTTGGTACAGGGGGCCAACAATCAGCCCCAGCATTTT.

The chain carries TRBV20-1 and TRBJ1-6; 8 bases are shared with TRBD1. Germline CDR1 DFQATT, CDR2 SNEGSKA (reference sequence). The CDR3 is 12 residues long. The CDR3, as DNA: TGCAGCCCGACAGGGGATAATTCACTACTCCACTTT. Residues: CSPTGDNSLLHF.

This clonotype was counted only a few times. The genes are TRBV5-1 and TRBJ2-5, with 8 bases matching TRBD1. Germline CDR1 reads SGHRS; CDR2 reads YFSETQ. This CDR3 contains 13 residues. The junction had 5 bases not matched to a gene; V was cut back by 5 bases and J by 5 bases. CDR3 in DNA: TGCGCCAGCAGTCAGGGGGCACGGGAGACCCAGTACTTC. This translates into CASSQGARETQYF.

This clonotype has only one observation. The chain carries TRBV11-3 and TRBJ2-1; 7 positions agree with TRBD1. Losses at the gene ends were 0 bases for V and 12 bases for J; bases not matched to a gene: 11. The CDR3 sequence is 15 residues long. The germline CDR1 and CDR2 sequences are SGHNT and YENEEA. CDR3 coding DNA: TGTGCCAGCAGCTTAGAACCATCCAGGGGGTTCGGGCAGTTCTTC. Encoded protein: CASSLEPSRGFGQFF.

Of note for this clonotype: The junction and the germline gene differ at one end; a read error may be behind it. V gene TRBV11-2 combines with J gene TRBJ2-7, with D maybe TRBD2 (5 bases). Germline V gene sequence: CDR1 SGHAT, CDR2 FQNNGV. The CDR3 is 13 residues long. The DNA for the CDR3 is TGTGCCAGCAGCCACGAACCTCCGAGGGAGCAGAACTTC. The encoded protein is CASSHEPPREQNF.

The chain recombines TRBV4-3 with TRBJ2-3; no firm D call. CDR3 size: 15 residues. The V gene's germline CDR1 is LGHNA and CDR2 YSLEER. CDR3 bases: TGCATCAGCAGCCAAGATGGGTGGTCCGCAGATACGCAGTATTTT. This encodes CISSQDGWSADTQYF.

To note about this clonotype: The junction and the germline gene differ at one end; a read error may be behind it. CDR3: CASGLTDKQHF. DNA of the CDR3: TGTGCCAGCGGCTTAACAGATAAGCAGCACTTT. J is TRBJ2-3 and V is TRBV11-2; D unresolved. CDR1 and CDR2 (germline): SGHAT, FQNNGV. CDR3 length: 11 residues.